This T cell receptor (beta chain) was retrieved from a study of shared clonotypes between healthy human individuals. V lost 5 bases to trimming and J lost 4 bases; unmatched junction nucleotides: 13. Per germline, CDR1 SNHLY and CDR2 FYNNEI. This CDR3 spans 16 amino acids. Donors comprised healthy HIV-negative adults lacking recent acute infections or vaccinations. Adult Caucasians living in Nashville, Tennessee made up all of the donors. At a deep level, the assay was run. Method: immunoSEQ multiplex PCR; TCRdb's copy keeps in-frame clones and lacks some. The profile shows about 2.4 million clones, roughly 93% of them singletons.

Source material: naive CD4+ T cells from PBMCs. Sample subset: CD45RA+ positively selected. The clonotype was recovered from a man aged 18-30 years in good health. Some clones in this sample may be carry-over from other donors' samples. J is TRBJ2-7 and V is TRBV2; TRBD2 agrees at 8 bases. The CDR3 coding sequence is TGTGCCAGCAGTATACTAGCGGACCGAATAGGGTACGAGCAGTACTTC. This translates into CASSILADRIGYEQYF. Full variable domain (rest looked up from reference TRBV2 and TRBJ2-7): EPEVTQTPSHQVTQMGQEVILRCVPISNHLYFYWYRQILGQKVEFLVSFYNNEISEKSEIFDDQFSVERPDGSNFTLKIRSTKLEDSAMYFCASSILADRIGYEQYFGPGTRLTVT.